This T cell receptor (beta chain) comes out of a study of CD8+CD57+ T cells in acquired aplastic anemia. Study details: Recorded DNA amounts for sorted CD4+ and CD8+ cells had an average of about 3.5 ug. Healthy donors had, on average, roughly 10 million reads for their CD4+ cells. Study-wide findings and caveats: Patients shared 25 to 35 CD8+ CDR3 sequences with controls. Patients did not significantly differ from controls in CD8+ Simpson's diversity.

Genomic DNA acted as the template from which TCR beta VDJ combination and CDR3 sequence profiling were carried out. Using its own MiXCR run on the reads, TCRdb lists one record per CDR3 protein. The sample includes some 130,000 distinct CDR3 sequences, around two fifths seen only once; the top ten take under 9%. Germline V lookup: CDR1 LNHNV, CDR2 YYDKDF (reference sequence). This CDR3 is 17 amino acids long. Of note for this clonotype: The target antigen is unknown. At one end the junction does not follow the germline gene, possibly because of a read error.

The source material was sorted CD4+, CD8+, or CD8+CD57+ T cells (not recorded which) from PBMCs. The sequence was obtained from a human donor in good health, serving as a control. This sequence joins TRBV15 and TRBJ1-3; the D is unclear. The CDR3 coding sequence is TGTGCCACCAGGACCTGGCCGGGCGGAGGGATGGGAAGCACCATATATTTT. It encodes CATRTWPGGGMGSTIYF. Full variable domain (rest looked up from reference TRBV15 and TRBJ1-3): DAMVIQNPRYQVTQFGKPVTLSCSQTLNHNVMYWYQQKSSQAPKLLFHYYDKDFNNEADTPDNFQSRRPNTSFCFLDIRSPGLGDTAMYLCATRTWPGGGMGSTIYFGEGSWLTVV.